The T cell receptor (beta chain) under discussion was sequenced for a study of radiotherapy plus CTLA-4 blockade in lung cancer. The protocol was immunoSEQ multiplex PCR, while the TCRdb copy is restricted to in-frame clones and leaves out a portion. The data contain roughly 60,000 clones, 70% to 80% of them singletons. V lost 10 bases and J lost 6; bases outside the gene matches: 9. The CDR3 spans 13 residues. From germline, CDR1 is ENHRY and CDR2 SYGVKD. This TCR derives from a human donor with non-small cell lung cancer who had a complete response to radiotherapy plus ipilimumab. The sequencing used peripheral blood, collected from a patient treated with radiotherapy plus ipilimumab. The chain joins TRBV10-3 to TRBJ2-7, with TRBD1 matching over 10 bases. CDR3 loop: CATDRDRGGEQYF. DNA of the CDR3: TGTGCCACCGACCGGGACAGGGGAGGCGAGCAGTACTTC.